This T cell receptor beta chain was profiled in a study of cytomegalovirus exposure and HLA in healthy donors. Findings of the study overall: Roughly uniform depth of sequencing across donors was assumed in presence/absence analyses.

Remarks on this clone: What it binds is not known.

The PCR employed 60 Vbeta primers together with 13 Jbeta primers. Sequenced by immunoSEQ multiplex PCR; TCRdb stores in-frame clones only, minus some. The sample carries under 150,000 clones, 83% recorded once. The CDR3 length is 15 residues. The germline CDR1 and CDR2 sequences are LNHDA and SQIVND (reference sequence). Trimming at V came to 7 bases and at J to 3 bases, leaving 8 bases not matched to a gene. The sequence derives from a man aged 35 to 55 in good health and CMV-seronegative. Sequencing was done on a sample of PBMCs. The chain has TRBV19 and TRBJ1-4; 7 positions agree with TRBD1. CDR3 in amino acids: CASTPRGQANEKLFF. CDR3 sequence (DNA): TGTGCCAGTACCCCGAGGGGGCAGGCTAATGAAAAACTGTTTTTT.